These T cell receptor beta chains were read from a single sample in a study of cytomegalovirus exposure and HLA in healthy donors. Sequencing used immunoSEQ multiplex PCR; TCRdb keeps in-frame clones, though not all of them. This table has fewer than 200,000 clones, 72% appearing once. Material for sequencing was PBMCs. Receptor source: a human donor in good health. The CDR3 runs from the conserved cysteine through the conserved F or W. A D gene is named only where the DNA matches it firmly. Clone sizes are given selectively: once, few, many, or a class where the clone is expanded.

NA TRBJ2-5 NA TRBV7-3 TGTGCCAGCAGCTTAGGAGGTACCTTGGGAGAGACCCAGTACTTC CASSLGGTLGETQYF
NA TRBJ2-5 NA TRBV30 TGTGCCTGGAGTGGTAGGTGGGAGCAGTACTTC CAWSGRWEQYF
few TRBJ1-5 NA TRBV9 TGTGCCAGCAGCGCAAGAGATCATCAGCCCCAGCATTTT CASSARDHQPQHF
NA TRBJ2-7 NA TRBV10-3 TGTGCCTCAAAGTGGGGGGACGAGCAGTACTTC CASKWGDEQYF
NA TRBJ1-2 NA TRBV19 TGTGCCAGTAGGATGATCGGACAGCGGTCTAACTATGGCTACACCTTC CASRMIGQRSNYGYTF
once TRBJ2-7 TRBD2 TRBV29-1 TGCAGCGTTGAAGAAACGGGAGGAAGCTACGAGCAGTACTTC CSVEETGGSYEQYF
NA TRBJ2-7 NA TRBV5-1 TGCGCCAGCAGCTTGGGCGGGACGGGGGCCTACGAGCAGTACTTC CASSLGGTGAYEQYF
few TRBJ2-7 NA TRBV7-6 TGTGCCAGCAGCTTCTCTTCTTCGAGCTCCTACGAGCAGTACTTC CASSFSSSSSYEQYF
once TRBJ2-3 NA TRBV5-1 TGCGCCAGCAGCCCGGGGGGCACAGATACGCAGTATTTT CASSPGGTDTQYF
NA TRBJ1-1 NA TRBV7-9 TGTGCCAGCAGCTTAATCAGGGCGGCTGAAGCTTTCTTT CASSLIRAAEAFF
few TRBJ2-7 TRBD2 TRBV7-6 TGTGCCAGCAGCCCCCTGTTCGAGCGGGGCGAGCAGTACTTC CASSPLFERGEQYF
few TRBJ1-2 TRBD1 TRBV5-6 TGTGCCAGCAGCACTCAATTCCGGGACAGGGGGTATGGCTACACCTTC CASSTQFRDRGYGYTF
NA TRBJ1-5 NA TRBV4-3 TGCGCCAGCAGCCAATTCGCAGAGCACAGCGGTTATAGCAATCAGCCCCAGCATTTT CASSQFAEHSGYSNQPQHF
few TRBJ2-5 NA TRBV6-1 TGTGCCAGCAGTACCGGGACTCAAGAGACCCAGTACTTC CASSTGTQETQYF
NA TRBJ2-1 TRBD2 TRBV29-1 TGCAGCGTCACCGGACTAGCGGGCTACAATGAGCAGTTCTTC CSVTGLAGYNEQFF
NA TRBJ2-7 NA TRBV5-4 TGTGCCAGCAGCTTGGGGGGGGTTGCCAGCGAGCAGTACTTC CASSLGGVASEQYF
NA TRBJ2-6 NA TRBV5-1 TGCGCCAGCAACAGGGATTCAGGTGGGGCCAACGTCCTGACTTTC CASNRDSGGANVLTF
NA TRBJ2-2 NA TRBV4-3 TGCGCCAGCAGCCCCTCCTGGCAGGGCGCCGGGGAGCTGTTTTTT CASSPSWQGAGELFF
NA TRBJ2-1 TRBD2 TRBV7-9 TGTGCCAGCAGCGCGGGAGTAATGCAGTTCTTC CASSAGVMQFF
NA TRBJ1-1 NA TRBV9 TGTGCCAGCAGCGAGGACCAAAGGGGGACTGAAGCTTTCTTT CASSEDQRGTEAFF
NA TRBJ1-2 TRBD1 TRBV6-1 TGTGCCAGCAGTGAAGCAGGGGGCAGACCTGGCTACACCTTC CASSEAGGRPGYTF
NA TRBJ1-2 TRBD1 TRBV10-2 TGCGCCAGCAGTGCACAGGGGAACTATGGCTACACCTTC CASSAQGNYGYTF
few TRBJ1-4 NA TRBV6-1 TGTGCCAGCAGTGCCGACAGAGATGAAAAACTGTTTTTT CASSADRDEKLFF
few TRBJ2-3 TRBD1 TRBV7-2 TGTGCCAGCACCCGAGGGGGCCCGGGGACAGATACGCAGTATTTT CASTRGGPGTDTQYF
NA TRBJ1-2 NA TRBV6-1 TGTGCCAGCTCATCCTCGCAAGACAGGTTCGGCTACACCTTC CASSSSQDRFGYTF
NA TRBJ1-1 TRBD1 TRBV7-6 TGTGCCAGCAGCAAGGACAGGCCTCCTATGAACACTGAAGCTTTCTTT CASSKDRPPMNTEAFF
NA TRBJ2-2 NA TRBV7-7 TGTGCTAGCAGCTTAATTCCTCGGAACACCGGGGAGCTGTTTTTT CASSLIPRNTGELFF
NA TRBJ1-4 NA TRBV10-2 TGCGCCAGCAGTGAGTCCACGGGATACCGAGTTGGGCTGTTTTTT CASSESTGYRVGLFF
NA TRBJ1-5 NA TRBV4-1 TGCGCCAGCAGCCCAGCGGCGAGCAATCAGCCCCAGCATTTT CASSPAASNQPQHF
once TRBJ1-4 NA TRBV2 TGTGCCAGCGCAGGGGCTGACAGTGCAACTAATGAAAAACTGTTTTTT CASAGADSATNEKLFF
NA TRBJ1-1 NA TRBV7-9 TGTGCCAGCAGCTTATATCCAGGCCGAGGGACTGAAGCTTTCTTT CASSLYPGRGTEAFF
NA TRBJ1-2 TRBD1 TRBV6-5 TGTGCCAGCAGTCCAACGGGACAGGGTAGCTATGGCTACACCTTC CASSPTGQGSYGYTF
few TRBJ2-7 NA TRBV29-1 TGCAGCGCAAGGACAAGGAGCTCCTACGAGCAGTACTTC CSARTRSSYEQYF
NA TRBJ2-1 NA TRBV2 TGTGCCAGCAGCCCGGGTCCCGCGGTTCCATACAATGAGCAGTTCTTC CASSPGPAVPYNEQFF
few TRBJ1-1 TRBD1 TRBV9 TGTGCCAGCAGCGCCGGGACAGGAGGGACTGAAGCTTTCTTT CASSAGTGGTEAFF
NA TRBJ2-3 NA TRBV9 TGTGCCAGCAGCGTAAATGCGGTCGGAGCAGATACGCAGTATTTT CASSVNAVGADTQYF
NA TRBJ2-3 NA TRBV7-8 TGTGCCAGCAGCTTAGCGTTGTCAGCAGATACGCAGTATTTT CASSLALSADTQYF
once TRBJ2-3 TRBD2 TRBV5-1 TGCGCCAGCAGCTTTGGGACTAGCGGGGGGTACACAGATACGCAGTATTTT CASSFGTSGGYTDTQYF
NA TRBJ2-1 NA TRBV5-1 TGCGCCAGCAGCCCGGTCTACAATGAGCAGTTCTTC CASSPVYNEQFF
NA TRBJ2-7 TRBD1 TRBV27 TGTGCCAGCAGTTTATCGGGGACAGGCGAGCAGTACTTC CASSLSGTGEQYF
NA TRBJ2-7 NA TRBV6-5 TGTGCCAGCAGAACAACAGGGTCCTACGAGCAGTACTTC CASRTTGSYEQYF
once TRBJ1-1 NA TRBV21-1 TGTGCCAGCAGCCGAGAGACTGAAGCTTTCTTT CASSRETEAFF
NA TRBJ1-3 NA TRBV7-9 TGTGCCAGCAGCCCCGGACACCCGAGTGGAAACACCATATATTTT CASSPGHPSGNTIYF
NA TRBJ1-1 NA TRBV7-8 TGTGCCAGCAGGCTGGCAATGAACACTGAAGCTTTCTTT CASRLAMNTEAFF
NA TRBJ1-6 NA TRBV13 TGTGCCAGCAGCTTTCAGGGGAATTCACCCCTCCACTTT CASSFQGNSPLHF
NA TRBJ2-1 NA TRBV11-2 TGTGCCAGCAGGGCGTGGGGGACTTCTTACAATGAGCAGTTCTTC CASRAWGTSYNEQFF
NA TRBJ1-5 NA TRBV20-1 TGCAGTGAATCCGAGCCCCAGCATTTT CSESEPQHF
few TRBJ2-3 TRBD2 TRBV29-1 TGCAGCGTTGACAGCGGGGGGGCGGCAGATACGCAGTATTTT CSVDSGGAADTQYF
NA TRBJ2-7 NA TRBV19 TGTGCCAGTGGACCCGGGATCTCCTACGAGCAGTACTTC CASGPGISYEQYF
NA TRBJ2-3 TRBD1 TRBV6-6 TGTGCCAGCAGAAGCCCCCGGGACAGGGGGCAGGATACGCAGTATTTT CASRSPRDRGQDTQYF
NA TRBJ1-3 NA TRBV25-1 TGTGCCAGCAGTGATTCAGGAAACACCATATATTTT CASSDSGNTIYF
NA TRBJ2-3 NA TRBV6-1 TGTGCCAGCAGTGGCATGGACTACCCGGCAGATACGCAGTATTTT CASSGMDYPADTQYF
NA TRBJ2-7 NA TRBV7-7 TGTGCTAGCAGCTTAGCGTCAGGGTGGACCTACGAGCAGTACTTC CASSLASGWTYEQYF
NA TRBJ1-1 TRBD1 TRBV2 TGTGCCACCCGAGGGACAGTTGAAGCTTTCTTT CATRGTVEAFF
NA TRBJ1-5 NA TRBV6-7 TGTGCCAGCAGTTACTTCCCCGGGAGGCAGCCCCAGCATTTT CASSYFPGRQPQHF
NA TRBJ2-3 NA TRBV7-9 TGTGCCAGCAGCTTAGTGATAGCGCCTTCAGATACGCAGTATTTT CASSLVIAPSDTQYF
NA TRBJ2-7 NA TRBV6-6 TGTGCCAGCAGTTACAGGGGCCCCGAGCAGTACTTC CASSYRGPEQYF
NA TRBJ1-5 NA TRBV2 TGTGCCAGCAGGGTGCTAGACAATCAGCCCCAGCATTTT CASRVLDNQPQHF
few TRBJ2-7 TRBD1 TRBV9 TGTGCCAGCAGCGTTAACCGGGACAGGGAAATGTACGAGCAGTACTTC CASSVNRDREMYEQYF
NA TRBJ2-1 TRBD2 TRBV4-3 TGCGCCAGCAGCCAAGATTCAACTAGCGGCAGCTCCTACAATGAGCAGTTCTTC CASSQDSTSGSSYNEQFF